The 14 T cell receptor beta chains in this list originate from one sample, sequenced in a study of blood T cell repertoires in COVID-19. Profiling relied on immunoSEQ multiplex PCR, and the TCRdb table lists in-frame clones only, not all of them. This sample carries roughly 250,000 clones, just under 85% of them seen once, and the ten largest clones take roughly 10%. The specimen was peripheral blood. The receptors were gathered from a woman older than 75 with acute or convalescent COVID-19.

The chain joins TRBV7-3 to TRBJ2-3; D may be TRBD2 (5 bases). Germline V CDR1 and CDR2: SGHTA, FQGTGA. The CDR3 has 16 amino acids. V was pared by 1 base and J by 3 bases, with 14 bases between. In DNA form, the CDR3 reads TGTGCCAGCAGCTTAATTGGAGGACCGGCGACAGATACGCAGTATTTT. Protein sequence: CASSLIGGPATDTQYF.

The V gene is TRBV6-1, the J gene TRBJ1-1, with D perhaps matching TRBD1 (5 bases). The CDR3 contains 14 residues. V lost 2 bases to trimming and J lost 11 bases, with 18 bases between them. Per germline, CDR1 MNHNS and CDR2 SASEGT. This chain's CDR3 is CASSERTSPGVAFF. Here the CDR3 DNA reads TGTGCCAGCAGTGAACGGACGTCCCCGGGGGTGGCTTTCTTT.

V and J are TRBV28 and TRBJ1-1; possible D gene TRBD1, 6 bases. The germline V and J ends were trimmed by 10 bases and 4 bases, with 10 bases remaining between them. This CDR3 is 11 amino acids long. The germline V gene encodes CDR1 MDHEN and CDR2 SYDVKM. In DNA, the CDR3 is TGTGCCACTAGGGGGTCCACTGAAGCTTTCTTT. This codes for CATRGSTEAFF. Looking up the rest from reference TRBV28 and TRBJ1-1 gives the full variable domain: DVKVTQSSRYLVKRTGEKVFLECVQDMDHENMFWYRQDPGLGLRLIYFSYDVKMKEKGDIPEGYSVSREKKERFSLILESASTNQTSMYLCATRGSTEAFFGQGTRLTVV.

The gene calls are TRBV5-1 and TRBJ2-5; TRBD1 matches 12 bases. CDR3 size: 15 residues. The V segment lost 3 bases and the J segment 4 bases; nucleotides outside the gene matches: 4. The germline CDR1 and CDR2 sequences are SGHRS and YFSETQ. CDR3 sequence reads: CASSSGQGAPETQYF. The CDR3 DNA is TGCGCCAGCAGCTCGGGACAGGGGGCACCAGAGACCCAGTACTTC. Based on the CDR3 plus reference TRBV5-1 and TRBJ2-5, the full variable domain is KAGVTQTPRYLIKTRGQQVTLSCSPISGHRSVSWYQQTPGQGLQFLFEYFSETQRNKGNFPGRFSGRQFSNSRSEMNVSTLELGDSALYLCASSSGQGAPETQYFGPGTRLLVL.

This clone was observed a few times. This chain uses TRBV5-6 with TRBJ1-1; no clear D. The CDR3 runs to 15 residues. Looked up from germline, CDR1 is SGHDT and CDR2 is YYEEEE. V was clipped by 4 bases and J by 2 bases, with 15 bases between them. This CDR3 is CASSRGLRYNTEAFF. DNA for the CDR3: TGTGCCAGCAGCCGAGGCCTGAGGTATAACACTGAAGCTTTCTTT.

The rearrangement joins TRBV28 to TRBJ2-7; 8 bases are shared with TRBD1. The V gene's germline CDR1 is MDHEN and CDR2 SYDVKM. CDR3 length: 16 amino acids. The J segment lost 3 bases and the V segment lost 7 bases, leaving 14 bases of the junction unmatched. The CDR3 reads CASTSPRDRRNYEQYF. The CDR3 nucleotides read TGTGCCAGCACGAGTCCGCGGGACAGGAGAAACTACGAGCAGTACTTC.

The V and J genes are TRBV25-1 and TRBJ1-2, with TRBD1 matching over 7 bases. The germline CDR1 and CDR2 sequences are MGHDK and SYGVNS. Trimming cost V 4 bases and J 2 bases; bases outside gene matches: 4. The CDR3 contains 14 residues. This CDR3 is CASSVGGPNYGYTF. CDR3 nucleotide sequence: TGTGCCAGCAGTGTAGGGGGCCCCAACTATGGCTACACCTTC.

The chain joins TRBV7-8 to TRBJ1-6, with D tentatively TRBD1 (6 bases). The CDR3 is made up of 14 amino acids. Trimming left V 5 bases short and J 8 bases short, with 13 bases between. The V gene's germline CDR1 is SGHVS and CDR2 FQNEAQ. The CDR3 DNA is TGTGCCAGCAGCGCAAACAGGGTTCATTCACCCCTCCACTTT. It codes for CASSANRVHSPLHF.

The chain carries TRBV6-1 and TRBJ1-5; TRBD1 agrees at 9 bases. Per the germline V gene, CDR1 is MNHNS and CDR2 is SASEGT. The CDR3 length is 16 residues. The V and J ends lost 4 bases and 7 bases, in that order; junction bases with no gene match: 11. DNA for the CDR3: TGTGCCAGCAGTGTCCCGGGACAGGGTTCAAGGCAGCCCCAGCATTTT. Translating it yields CASSVPGQGSRQPQHF.

The V gene is TRBV19, the J gene TRBJ1-2; tentative D call: TRBD1 (6 bases). Trimming took 5 bases from V and 4 from J, leaving 14 bases between them. The CDR3 is 14 residues long. Germline CDR1 LNHDA, CDR2 SQIVND (reference sequence). Here the CDR3 DNA reads TGTGCCAGTAGTTTCAGGACAGTAACCTATGGCTACACCTTC. It translates to CASSFRTVTYGYTF.

The chain combines TRBV5-1 with TRBJ1-2; D remains unclear. CDR1 and CDR2 (germline): SGHRS, YFSETQ. V was cut by 0 bases and J by 2 bases, with 8 bases left in between. The CDR3 runs 14 residues. The CDR3 DNA reads TGCGCCAGCAGCTTGGATCCAGGAAACTATGGCTACACCTTC. It encodes CASSLDPGNYGYTF.

V gene TRBV5-1 combines with J gene TRBJ2-3; possibly TRBD2 for D (5 bases). The CDR3 has 13 residues. Trimming removed 4 bases at V and 5 bases at J, with 11 bases between. The germline V gene has CDR1 SGHRS and CDR2 YFSETQ. The CDR3 DNA is TGCGCCAGCAGCAGACCCGGGGAAGATACGCAGTATTTT. This codes for CASSRPGEDTQYF.

This chain joins TRBV28 and TRBJ2-3; D may be TRBD1 (6 bases). The CDR3 covers 13 residues. Germline V gene lookup returns CDR1 MDHEN and CDR2 SYDVKM. The V end lost 4 bases, the J end lost 6 bases, and 11 bases lay between the germline ends. DNA for the CDR3: TGTGCCAGCAGTTCAACAGGGCAGGATACGCAGTATTTT. Protein sequence: CASSSTGQDTQYF.

The rearrangement uses TRBV19 and TRBJ2-3; perhaps TRBD1 as D (6 bases). CDR3 length: 14 amino acids. V was cut by 5 bases and J by 2 bases, with 11 bases left in between. The germline V gene has CDR1 LNHDA and CDR2 SQIVND (reference sequence). CDR3 amino acids: CASSGTPITDTQYF. In DNA, the CDR3 is TGTGCCAGTAGTGGGACACCAATCACAGATACGCAGTATTTT.